This T cell receptor (beta chain) was identified during a study of beta chain features in type 1 diabetes. This CDR3 has 15 amino acids. The V and J ends lost 5 bases and 8 bases respectively, with 21 bases between them. Germline assignment: CDR1 MNHEY and CDR2 SVGAGI. The sequenced template was cDNA made from the entire isolated RNA. The table came from immunoSEQ multiplex PCR; TCRdb's copy has only in-frame clones and leaves some out. There are about 340,000 clones in the sample; roughly 8% occur only once, and around 0.44% lies in the top ten. This clone was observed a few times. The sample consisted of central memory CD4+ T cells from blood. The TCR comes from a young woman in good health. This chain connects TRBV6-5 to TRBJ1-1; no reliable D call. The CDR3 region has the DNA TGTGCCAGCAGTCCCCTTTTTACTAGCGGGCGGGAAGCTTTCTTT. As protein: CASSPLFTSGREAFF.